In its sample, the clone carrying this T cell receptor (beta chain) was seen a few times. What it binds is not known. TCRdb keeps only in-frame clones here, not all; method: immunoSEQ multiplex PCR. Of roughly 170,000 clones in the sample, less than 90% were seen once. The data belong to a study of radiation and T cells in renal cell carcinoma. General study results and limits: In blood, top tumor clones expanded by 2 weeks, shrinking by 4.

Indicated time point: blood 4 weeks post-SBRT, at nephrectomy. Treatment noted: 15 Gy SBRT to primary tumor, nephrectomy 4 weeks later. Nephrectomy followed 15 Gy stereotactic body radiation by 4 weeks. Radiation-treated patients gave blood at baseline, week 2 and week 4. The tumor was a clear cell renal cell carcinoma. Between the trimmed V and J ends, which lost 6 bases and 3 bases, there was a span of 17 bases. The V gene's germline CDR1 is LNHDA and CDR2 SQIVND (reference sequence). This CDR3 has 15 amino acids. J is TRBJ1-1 and V is TRBV19; D uncertain. The sample in question was blood, obtained from a patient whose treatment included radiotherapy and nephrectomy. The clonotype originates from a woman aged 45-60 years with renal cell carcinoma. The CDR3, as DNA: TGTGCCAGTAGATGGGGTGTAAGGGTAGACACTGAAGCTTTCTTT. It encodes CASRWGVRVDTEAFF.